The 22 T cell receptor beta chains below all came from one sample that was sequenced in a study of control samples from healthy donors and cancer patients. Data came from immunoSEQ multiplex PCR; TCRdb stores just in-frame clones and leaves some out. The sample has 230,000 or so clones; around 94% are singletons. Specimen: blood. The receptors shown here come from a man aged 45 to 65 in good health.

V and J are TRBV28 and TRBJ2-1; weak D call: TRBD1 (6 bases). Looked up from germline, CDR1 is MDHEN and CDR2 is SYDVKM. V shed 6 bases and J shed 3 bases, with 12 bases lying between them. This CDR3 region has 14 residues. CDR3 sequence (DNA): TGTGCCAGCAGAAGTCCGGGACACTACAATGAGCAGTTCTTC. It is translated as CASRSPGHYNEQFF.

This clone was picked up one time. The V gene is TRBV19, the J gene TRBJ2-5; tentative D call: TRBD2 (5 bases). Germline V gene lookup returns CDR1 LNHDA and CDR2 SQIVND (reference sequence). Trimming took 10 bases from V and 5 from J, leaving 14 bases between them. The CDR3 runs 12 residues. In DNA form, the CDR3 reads TGTGCCACGAGGCAATCGGGGGAGACCCAGTACTTC. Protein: CATRQSGETQYF.

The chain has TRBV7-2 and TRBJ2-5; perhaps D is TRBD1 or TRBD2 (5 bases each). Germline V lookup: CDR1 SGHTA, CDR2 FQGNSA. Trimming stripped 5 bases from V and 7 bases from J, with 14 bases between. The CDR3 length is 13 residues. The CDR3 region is CASSLERDGTQYF. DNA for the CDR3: TGTGCCAGCAGCCTAGAGAGGGACGGGACCCAGTACTTC. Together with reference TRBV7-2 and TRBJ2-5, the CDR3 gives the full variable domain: GAGVSQSPSNKVTEKGKDVELRCDPISGHTALYWYRQSLGQGLEFLIYFQGNSAPDKSGLPSDRFSAERTGGSVSTLTIQRTQQEDSAVYLCASSLERDGTQYFGPGTRLLVL.

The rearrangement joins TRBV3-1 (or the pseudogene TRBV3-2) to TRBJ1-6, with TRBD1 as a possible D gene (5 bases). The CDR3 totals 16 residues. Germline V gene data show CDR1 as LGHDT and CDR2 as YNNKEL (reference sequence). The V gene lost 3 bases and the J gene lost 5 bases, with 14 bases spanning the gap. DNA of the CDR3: TGTGCCAGCAGCCAGAGCGTCGGGACCAATAATTCACCCCTCCACTTT. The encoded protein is CASSQSVGTNNSPLHF.

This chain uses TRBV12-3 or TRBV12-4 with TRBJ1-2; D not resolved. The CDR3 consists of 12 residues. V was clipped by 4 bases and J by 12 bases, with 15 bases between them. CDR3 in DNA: TGTGCCAGCAGTTCCCCGGGATTGGGCCACACCTTC. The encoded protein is CASSSPGLGHTF.

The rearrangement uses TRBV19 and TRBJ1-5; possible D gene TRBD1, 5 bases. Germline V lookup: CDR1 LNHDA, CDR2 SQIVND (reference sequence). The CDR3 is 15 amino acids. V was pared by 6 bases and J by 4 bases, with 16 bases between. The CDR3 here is CASRIRAALNQPQHF. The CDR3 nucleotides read TGTGCCAGTAGAATCAGGGCAGCTCTAAATCAGCCCCAGCATTTT.

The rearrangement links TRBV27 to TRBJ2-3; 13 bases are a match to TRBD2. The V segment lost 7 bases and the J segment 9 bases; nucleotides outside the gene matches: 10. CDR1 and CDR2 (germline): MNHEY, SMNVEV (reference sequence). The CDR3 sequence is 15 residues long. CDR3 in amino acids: CASTPSGLAGRTQYF. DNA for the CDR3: TGTGCCAGCACTCCTTCGGGACTAGCGGGAAGAACGCAGTATTTT.

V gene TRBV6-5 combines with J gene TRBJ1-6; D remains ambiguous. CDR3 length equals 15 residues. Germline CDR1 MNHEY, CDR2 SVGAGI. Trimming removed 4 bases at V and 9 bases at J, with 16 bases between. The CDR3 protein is CASSFTTRGGSPLHF. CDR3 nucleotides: TGTGCCAGCAGTTTTACCACGCGGGGTGGTTCACCCCTCCACTTT.

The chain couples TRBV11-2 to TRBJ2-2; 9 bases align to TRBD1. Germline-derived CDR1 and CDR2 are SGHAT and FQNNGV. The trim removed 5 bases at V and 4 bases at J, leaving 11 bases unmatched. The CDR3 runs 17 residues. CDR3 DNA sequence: TGTGCCAGCAGCCCGAGACGGACAGGGGTGATCACCGGGGAGCTGTTTTTT. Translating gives CASSPRRTGVITGELFF.

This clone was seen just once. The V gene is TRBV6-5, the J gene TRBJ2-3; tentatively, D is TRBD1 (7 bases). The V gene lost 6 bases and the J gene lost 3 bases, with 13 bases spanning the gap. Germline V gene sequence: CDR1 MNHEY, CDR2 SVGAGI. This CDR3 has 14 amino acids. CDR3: CASRPQGGTDTQYF. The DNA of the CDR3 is TGTGCCAGCAGACCCCAGGGGGGTACAGATACGCAGTATTTT.

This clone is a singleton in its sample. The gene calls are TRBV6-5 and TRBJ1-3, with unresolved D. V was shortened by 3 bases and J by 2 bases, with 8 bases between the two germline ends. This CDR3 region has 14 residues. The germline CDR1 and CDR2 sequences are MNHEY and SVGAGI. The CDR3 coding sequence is TGTGCCAGCAGTTATTCAGCTACTGGAAACACCATATATTTT. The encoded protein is CASSYSATGNTIYF.

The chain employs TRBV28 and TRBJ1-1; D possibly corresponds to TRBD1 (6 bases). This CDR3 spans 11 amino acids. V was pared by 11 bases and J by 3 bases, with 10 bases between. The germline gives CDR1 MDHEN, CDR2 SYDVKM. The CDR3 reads CASGGHTEAFF. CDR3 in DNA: TGTGCCTCGGGGGGCCACACTGAAGCTTTCTTT.

CDR3 coding DNA: TGTGCCAGCAGAACTAGCGGGGGGGCTTATACGCAGTATTTT. This encodes CASRTSGGAYTQYF. The chain joins TRBV2 to TRBJ2-3; 13 bases are shared with TRBD2. Germline CDR1 reads SNHLY; CDR2 reads FYNNEI. The V gene end was trimmed by 6 bases and the J gene end by 7 bases; junction bases not matched to a gene: 4. The CDR3 contains 14 residues.

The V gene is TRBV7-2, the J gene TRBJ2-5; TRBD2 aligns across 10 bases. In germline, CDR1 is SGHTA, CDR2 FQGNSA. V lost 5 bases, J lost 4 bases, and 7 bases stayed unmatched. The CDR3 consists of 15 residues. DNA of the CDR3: TGTGCCAGCAGCGGAAGCGGGGGGGCTTTAGAGACCCAGTACTTC. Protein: CASSGSGGALETQYF.

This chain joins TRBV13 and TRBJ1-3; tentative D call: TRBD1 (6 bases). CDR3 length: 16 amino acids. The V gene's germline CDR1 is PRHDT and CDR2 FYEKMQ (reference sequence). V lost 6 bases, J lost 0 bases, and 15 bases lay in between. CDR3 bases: TGTGCCAGCAGTCGGAGGACAGAACCCTCTGGAAACACCATATATTTT. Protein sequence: CASSRRTEPSGNTIYF. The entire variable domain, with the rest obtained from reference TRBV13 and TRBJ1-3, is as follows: AAGVIQSPRHLIKEKRETATLKCYPIPRHDTVYWYQQGPGQDPQFLISFYEKMQSDKGSIPDRFSAQQFSDYHSELNMSSLELGDSALYFCASSRRTEPSGNTIYFGEGSWLTVV.

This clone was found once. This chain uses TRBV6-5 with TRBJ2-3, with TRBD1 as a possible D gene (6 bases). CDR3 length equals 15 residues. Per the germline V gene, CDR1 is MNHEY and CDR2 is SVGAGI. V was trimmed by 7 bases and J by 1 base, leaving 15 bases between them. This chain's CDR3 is CASTSLQGGTDTQYF. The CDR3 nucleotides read TGTGCCAGCACCTCATTACAGGGAGGCACAGATACGCAGTATTTT.

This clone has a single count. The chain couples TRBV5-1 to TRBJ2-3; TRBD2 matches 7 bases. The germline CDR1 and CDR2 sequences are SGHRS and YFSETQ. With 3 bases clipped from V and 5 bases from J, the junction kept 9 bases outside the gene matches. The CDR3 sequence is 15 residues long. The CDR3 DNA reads TGCGCCAGCAGCTCGCAAAAGAGGGAGGGAGATACGCAGTATTTT. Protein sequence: CASSSQKREGDTQYF.

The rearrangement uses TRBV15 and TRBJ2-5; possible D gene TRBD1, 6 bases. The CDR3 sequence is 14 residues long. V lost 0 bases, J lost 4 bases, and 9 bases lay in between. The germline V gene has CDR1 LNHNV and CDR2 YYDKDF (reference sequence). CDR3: CATSREARGETQYF. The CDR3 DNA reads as TGTGCCACCAGCAGAGAGGCCAGGGGAGAGACCCAGTACTTC.

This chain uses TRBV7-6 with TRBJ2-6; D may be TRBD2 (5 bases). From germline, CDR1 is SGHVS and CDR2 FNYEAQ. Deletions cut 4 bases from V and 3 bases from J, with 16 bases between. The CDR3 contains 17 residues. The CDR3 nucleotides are TGTGCCAGCAGCTGGGCCCGGGAACTACGTGGGGCCAACGTCCTGACTTTC. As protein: CASSWARELRGANVLTF. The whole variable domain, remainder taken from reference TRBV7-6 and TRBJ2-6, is GAGVSQSPRYKVTKRGQDVALRCDPISGHVSLYWYRQALGQGPEFLTYFNYEAQQDKSGLPNDRFSAERPEGSISTLTIQRTEQRDSAMYRCASSWARELRGANVLTFGAGSRLTVL.

The DNA of the CDR3 is TGTGCCAGCAGCCAACTAGAAATTTTCTATGGCTACACCTTC. Translating it yields CASSQLEIFYGYTF. The rearrangement uses TRBV5-5 and TRBJ1-2; D unresolved. Trimming removed 4 bases from V and 4 bases from J, with 14 bases in between. The CDR3 has 14 residues. Germline V gene data show CDR1 as SGHKS and CDR2 as YYEKEE (reference sequence).

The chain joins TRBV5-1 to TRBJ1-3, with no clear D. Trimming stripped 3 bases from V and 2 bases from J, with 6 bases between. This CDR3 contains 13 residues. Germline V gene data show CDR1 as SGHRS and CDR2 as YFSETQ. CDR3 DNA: TGCGCCAGCAGCTCAGAACCTGGAAACACCATATATTTT. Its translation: CASSSEPGNTIYF.

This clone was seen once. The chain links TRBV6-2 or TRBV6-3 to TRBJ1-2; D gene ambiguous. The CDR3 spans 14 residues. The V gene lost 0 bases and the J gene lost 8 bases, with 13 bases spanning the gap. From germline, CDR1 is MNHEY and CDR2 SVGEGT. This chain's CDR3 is CASSYSTAPGGYTF. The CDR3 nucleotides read TGTGCCAGCAGTTACTCGACCGCCCCCGGGGGCTACACCTTC.